Sequencing of this T cell receptor (beta chain) was carried out in a study of blood T cell repertoires in COVID-19. The V gene end was trimmed by 8 bases and the J gene end by 2 bases; junction bases not matched to a gene: 11. The V gene's germline CDR1 is LGHDT and CDR2 YNNKEL (reference sequence). The CDR3 is 16 residues long. Some clones are missing from TCRdb's copy, which holds only in-frame ones; the method was immunoSEQ multiplex PCR. Of some 160,000 clones listed, 84% are singletons. The source of this sequence is a woman older than 75 with COVID-19, enrolled during active disease. Sequences were obtained from peripheral blood. The rearrangement links TRBV3-1 (or the pseudogene TRBV3-2) to TRBJ2-3; 9 bases align to TRBD2. The CDR3 DNA reads as TGTGCCAGCCGGGCTACACTAGCGGGCCTCACAGATACGCAGTATTTT. Protein: CASRATLAGLTDTQYF.